The T cell receptor (beta chain) described here comes from a study of cytomegalovirus exposure and HLA in healthy donors. On this clone: What it recognizes is unknown.

The PCR used 60 Vbeta and 13 Jbeta primers. Repertoires were generated with immunoSEQ multiplex PCR, while TCRdb's copy carries only in-frame clones and drops some. The sample has over 150,000 clones, about 72% seen once. General study results and limits: Most subjects' HLA-A and HLA-B alleles were reportedly predicted from TCR beta sequences.

Germline CDR1 is MNHEY and CDR2 is SMNVEV (reference sequence). The length of the CDR3 is 12 residues. The V segment lost 6 bases and the J segment 5 bases; nucleotides outside the gene matches: 2. This TCR derives from a man in his sixties in good health and CMV-seronegative. The chain combines TRBV27 with TRBJ2-5; 8 positions agree with TRBD1. The sequencing sample was made of PBMCs. The CDR3, as DNA: TGTGCCAGCAGCAGACAGGGGGAGACCCAGTACTTC. The encoded protein is CASSRQGETQYF.